The entry below describes one TCR beta chain. This sample is part of a study of CD8+CD57+ T cells in acquired aplastic anemia. Study summary: When averaged, DNA from sorted CD4+ and CD8+ cells came to around 3.1 ug.

Profiles of TCR beta VDJ and CDR3 were generated from a genomic DNA template. TCRdb redid the calling of the reads with MiXCR, one entry per CDR3 protein. The data hold around 130,000 distinct CDR3 sequences, with around 50% observed a single time. The CDR3 loop spans 13 amino acids. The V gene lost 5 bases and the J gene lost 1 base, with 8 bases spanning the gap. The chain is built from TRBV12-3 or TRBV12-4 and TRBJ1-1; D is undetermined. This clonotype originated in a human donor in good health, serving as a control. What was sequenced was sorted CD4+, CD8+, or CD8+CD57+ T cells (not recorded which) from PBMCs. CDR3 DNA sequence: TGTGCCAGCAGTATCGGACGGAACACTGAAGCTTTCTTT. This sequence encodes CASSIGRNTEAFF.